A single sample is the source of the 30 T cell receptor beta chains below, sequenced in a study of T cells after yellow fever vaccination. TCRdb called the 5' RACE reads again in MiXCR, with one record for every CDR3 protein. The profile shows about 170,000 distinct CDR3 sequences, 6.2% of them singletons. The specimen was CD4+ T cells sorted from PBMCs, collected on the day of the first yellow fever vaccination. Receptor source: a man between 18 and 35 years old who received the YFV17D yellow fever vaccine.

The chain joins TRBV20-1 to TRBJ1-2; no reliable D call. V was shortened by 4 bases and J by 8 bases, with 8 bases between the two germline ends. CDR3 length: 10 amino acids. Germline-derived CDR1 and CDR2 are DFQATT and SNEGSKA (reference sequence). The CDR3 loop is CSATGGGYTF. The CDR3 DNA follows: TGCAGTGCTACAGGCGGGGGCTACACCTTC.

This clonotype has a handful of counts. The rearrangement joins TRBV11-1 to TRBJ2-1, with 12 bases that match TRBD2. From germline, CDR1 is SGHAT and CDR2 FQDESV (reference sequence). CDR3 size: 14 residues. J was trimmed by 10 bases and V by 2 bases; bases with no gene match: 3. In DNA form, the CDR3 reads TGTGCCAGCAGCTTACCTAGCGGGGGGGTGGAGCAGTTCTTC. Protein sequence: CASSLPSGGVEQFF. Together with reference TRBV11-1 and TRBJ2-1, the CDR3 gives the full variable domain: EAEVAQSPRYKITEKSQAVAFWCDPISGHATLYWYRQILGQGPELLVQFQDESVVDDSQLPKDRFSAERLKGVDSTLKIQPAELGDSAMYLCASSLPSGGVEQFFGPGTRLTVL.

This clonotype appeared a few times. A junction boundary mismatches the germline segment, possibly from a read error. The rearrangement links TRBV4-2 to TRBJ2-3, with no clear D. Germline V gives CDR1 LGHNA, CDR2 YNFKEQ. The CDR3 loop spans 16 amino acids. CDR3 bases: TGTGCCAGCAGCCAAGATCCCGGCTACCGCACAGATAAGCAGTATTTT. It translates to CASSQDPGYRTDKQYF.

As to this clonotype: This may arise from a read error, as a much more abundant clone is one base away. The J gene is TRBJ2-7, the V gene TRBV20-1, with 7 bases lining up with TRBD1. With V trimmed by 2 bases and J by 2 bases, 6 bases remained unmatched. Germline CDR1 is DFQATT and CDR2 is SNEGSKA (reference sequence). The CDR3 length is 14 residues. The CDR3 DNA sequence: TGCAGTGCTAGACCTGACAGGGCGCCCTACGAGCAGTACTTC. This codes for CSARPDRAPYEQYF.

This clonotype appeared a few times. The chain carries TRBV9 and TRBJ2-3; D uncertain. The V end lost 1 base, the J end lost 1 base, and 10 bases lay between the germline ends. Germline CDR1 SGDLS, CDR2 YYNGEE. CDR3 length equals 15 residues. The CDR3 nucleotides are TGTGCCAGCAGCGTATCGGGTCAGGGCACAGATACGCAGTATTTT. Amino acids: CASSVSGQGTDTQYF. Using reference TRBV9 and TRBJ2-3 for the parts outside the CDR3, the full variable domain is DSGVTQTPKHLITATGQRVTLRCSPRSGDLSVYWYQQSLDQGLQFLIQYYNGEERAKGNILERFSAQQFPDLHSELNLSSLELGDSALYFCASSVSGQGTDTQYFGPGTRLTVL.

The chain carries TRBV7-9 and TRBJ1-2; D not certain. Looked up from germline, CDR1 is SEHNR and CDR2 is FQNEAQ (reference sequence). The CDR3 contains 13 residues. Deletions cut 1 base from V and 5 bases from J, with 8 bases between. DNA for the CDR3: TGTGCCAGCAGCTTAGGAGCGGGGTATGGCTACACCTTC. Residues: CASSLGAGYGYTF.

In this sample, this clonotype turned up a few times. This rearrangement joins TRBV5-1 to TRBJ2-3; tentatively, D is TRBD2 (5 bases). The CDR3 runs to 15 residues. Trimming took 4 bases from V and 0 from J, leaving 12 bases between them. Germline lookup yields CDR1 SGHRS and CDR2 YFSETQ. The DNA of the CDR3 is TGCGCCAGCAGCCCCAGCGGTGCTAGCACAGATACGCAGTATTTT. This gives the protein CASSPSGASTDTQYF.

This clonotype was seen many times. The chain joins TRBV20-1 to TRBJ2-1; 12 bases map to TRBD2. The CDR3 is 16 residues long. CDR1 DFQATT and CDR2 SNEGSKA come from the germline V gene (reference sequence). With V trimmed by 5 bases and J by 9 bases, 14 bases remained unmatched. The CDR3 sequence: CSARGYRLAGDAEQFF. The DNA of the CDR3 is TGCAGTGCTCGAGGTTACCGACTAGCGGGGGACGCTGAGCAGTTCTTC.

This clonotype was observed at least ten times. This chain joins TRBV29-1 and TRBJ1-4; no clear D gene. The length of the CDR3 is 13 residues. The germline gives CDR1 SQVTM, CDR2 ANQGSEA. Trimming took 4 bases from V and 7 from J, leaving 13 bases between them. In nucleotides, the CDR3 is TGCAGCGTTGGAGAGAAACCCTTTGAAAAACTGTTTTTT. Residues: CSVGEKPFEKLFF.

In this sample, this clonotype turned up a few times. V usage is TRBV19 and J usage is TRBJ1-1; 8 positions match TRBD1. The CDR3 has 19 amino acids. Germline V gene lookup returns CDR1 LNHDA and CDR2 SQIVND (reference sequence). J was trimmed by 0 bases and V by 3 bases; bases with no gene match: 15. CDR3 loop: CASSIPSGGRGRLNTEAFF. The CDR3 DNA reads TGTGCCAGTAGTATTCCATCCGGGGGCAGGGGGCGGCTGAACACTGAAGCTTTCTTT.

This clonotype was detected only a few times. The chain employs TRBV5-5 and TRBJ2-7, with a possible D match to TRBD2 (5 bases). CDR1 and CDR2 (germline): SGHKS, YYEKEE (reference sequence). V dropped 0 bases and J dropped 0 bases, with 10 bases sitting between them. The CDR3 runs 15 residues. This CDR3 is CASSLVTGSSYEQYF. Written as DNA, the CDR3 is TGTGCCAGCAGCTTGGTTACGGGGAGCTCCTACGAGCAGTACTTC.

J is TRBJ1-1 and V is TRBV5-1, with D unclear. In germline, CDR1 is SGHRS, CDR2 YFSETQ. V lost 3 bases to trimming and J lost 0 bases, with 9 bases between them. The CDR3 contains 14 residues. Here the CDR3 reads CASSSTFMNTEAFF. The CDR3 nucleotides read TGCGCCAGCAGCTCGACATTTATGAACACTGAAGCTTTCTTT.

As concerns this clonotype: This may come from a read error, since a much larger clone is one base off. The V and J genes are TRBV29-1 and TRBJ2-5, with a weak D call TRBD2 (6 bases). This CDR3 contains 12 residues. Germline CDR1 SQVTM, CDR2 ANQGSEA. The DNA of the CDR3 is TGCAACGCCCGCGGAGGGTTGGAGACCCAGTACTTC. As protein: CNARGGLETQYF. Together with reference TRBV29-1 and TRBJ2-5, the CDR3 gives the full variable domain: SAVISQKPSRDICQRGTSLTIQCQVDSQVTMMFWYRQQPGQSLTLIATANQGSEATYESGFVIDKFPISRPNLTFSTLTVSNMSPEDSSIYLCNARGGLETQYFGPGTRLLVL.

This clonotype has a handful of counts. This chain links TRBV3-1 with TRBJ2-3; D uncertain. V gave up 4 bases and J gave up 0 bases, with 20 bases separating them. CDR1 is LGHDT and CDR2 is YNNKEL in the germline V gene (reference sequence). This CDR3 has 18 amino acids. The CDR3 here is CASSPFGRTDPSTDTQYF. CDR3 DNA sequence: TGTGCCAGCAGCCCCTTTGGTAGGACGGACCCTAGCACAGATACGCAGTATTTT.

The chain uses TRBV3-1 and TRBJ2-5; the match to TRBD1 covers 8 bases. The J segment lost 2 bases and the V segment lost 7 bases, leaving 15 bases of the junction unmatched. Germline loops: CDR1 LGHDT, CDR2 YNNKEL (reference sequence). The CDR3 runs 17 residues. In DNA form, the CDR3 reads TGTGCCAGCATCCCACCCGAAACACAGGGGGTGCAAGAGACCCAGTACTTC. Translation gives CASIPPETQGVQETQYF.

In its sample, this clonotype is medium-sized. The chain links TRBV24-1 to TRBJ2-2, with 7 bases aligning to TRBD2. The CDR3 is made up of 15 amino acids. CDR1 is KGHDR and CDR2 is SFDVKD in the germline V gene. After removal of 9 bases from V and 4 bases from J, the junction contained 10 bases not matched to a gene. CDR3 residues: CATAPYGGITGELFF. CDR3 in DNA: TGTGCCACCGCGCCCTACGGGGGGATCACCGGGGAGCTGTTTTTT.

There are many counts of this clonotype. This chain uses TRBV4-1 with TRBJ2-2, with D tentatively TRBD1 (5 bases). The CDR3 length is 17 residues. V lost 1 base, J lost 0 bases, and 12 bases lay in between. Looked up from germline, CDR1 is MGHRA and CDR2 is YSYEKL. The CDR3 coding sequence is TGCGCCAGCAGCCAAGGCAGGGCCCACACGAACACCGGGGAGCTGTTTTTT. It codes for CASSQGRAHTNTGELFF.

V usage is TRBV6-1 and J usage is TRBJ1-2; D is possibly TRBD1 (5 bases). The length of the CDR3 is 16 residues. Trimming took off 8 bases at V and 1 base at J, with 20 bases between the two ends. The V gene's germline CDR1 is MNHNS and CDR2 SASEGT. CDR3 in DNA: TGTGCCAGCGCCTCCCTGGGGGGGGGGTTTAACTATGGCTACACCTTC. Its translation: CASASLGGGFNYGYTF.

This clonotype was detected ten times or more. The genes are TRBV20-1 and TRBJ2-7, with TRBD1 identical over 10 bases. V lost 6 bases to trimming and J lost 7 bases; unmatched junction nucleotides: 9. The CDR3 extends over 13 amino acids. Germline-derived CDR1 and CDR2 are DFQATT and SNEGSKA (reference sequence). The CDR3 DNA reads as TGCAGTGCCGCGAGGACAGGGGGTAGGGAGCAGTACTTC. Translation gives CSAARTGGREQYF.

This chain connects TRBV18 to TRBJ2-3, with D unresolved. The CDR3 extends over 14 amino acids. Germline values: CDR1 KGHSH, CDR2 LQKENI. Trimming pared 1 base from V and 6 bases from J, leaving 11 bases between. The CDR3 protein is CASSPQPRSDTQYF. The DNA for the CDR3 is TGTGCCAGCTCACCACAACCACGGTCCGATACGCAGTATTTT.

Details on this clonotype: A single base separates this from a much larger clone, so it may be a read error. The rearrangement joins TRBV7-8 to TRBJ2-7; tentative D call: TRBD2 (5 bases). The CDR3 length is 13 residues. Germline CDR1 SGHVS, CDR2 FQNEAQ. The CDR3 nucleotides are TGTGACAGCAGCTTAGGCGATGGAGGCGAGCAGTACGTC. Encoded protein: CDSSLGDGGEQYV.

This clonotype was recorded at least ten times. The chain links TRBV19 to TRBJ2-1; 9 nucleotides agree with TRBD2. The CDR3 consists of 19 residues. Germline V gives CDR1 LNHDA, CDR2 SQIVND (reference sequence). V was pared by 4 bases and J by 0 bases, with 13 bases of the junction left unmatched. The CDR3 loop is CASSRVPSGVLSSYNEQFF. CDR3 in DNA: TGTGCCAGTAGTAGGGTCCCTAGCGGGGTGCTTAGCTCCTACAATGAGCAGTTCTTC.

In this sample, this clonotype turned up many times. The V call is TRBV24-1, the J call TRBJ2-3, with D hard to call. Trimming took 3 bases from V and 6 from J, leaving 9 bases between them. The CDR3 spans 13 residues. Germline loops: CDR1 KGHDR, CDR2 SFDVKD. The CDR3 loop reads CATSDGPLDTQYF. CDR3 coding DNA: TGTGCCACCAGTGATGGGCCCTTGGATACGCAGTATTTT.

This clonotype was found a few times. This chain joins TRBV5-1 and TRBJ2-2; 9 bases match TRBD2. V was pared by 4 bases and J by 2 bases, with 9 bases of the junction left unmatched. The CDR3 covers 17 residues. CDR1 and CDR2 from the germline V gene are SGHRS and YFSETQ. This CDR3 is CASSMSSGAINTGELFF. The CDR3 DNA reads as TGCGCCAGCAGCATGTCTAGCGGGGCGATAAACACCGGGGAGCTGTTTTTT.

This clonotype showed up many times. As DNA, the CDR3 is TGTGCCAGCAGATATTGGGAAAACACTGAAGCTTTCTTT. Protein product: CASRYWENTEAFF. This rearrangement joins TRBV27 to TRBJ1-1; D not certain. The CDR3 spans 13 residues. V was clipped by 6 bases and J by 2 bases, with 10 bases between them. Germline CDR1 MNHEY, CDR2 SMNVEV (reference sequence).

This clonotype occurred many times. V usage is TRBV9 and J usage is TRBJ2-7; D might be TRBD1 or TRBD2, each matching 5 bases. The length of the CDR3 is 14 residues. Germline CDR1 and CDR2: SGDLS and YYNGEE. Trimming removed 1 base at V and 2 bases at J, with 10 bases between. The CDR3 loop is CASSVRDGTYEQYF. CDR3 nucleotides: TGTGCCAGCAGCGTACGGGACGGGACCTACGAGCAGTACTTC.

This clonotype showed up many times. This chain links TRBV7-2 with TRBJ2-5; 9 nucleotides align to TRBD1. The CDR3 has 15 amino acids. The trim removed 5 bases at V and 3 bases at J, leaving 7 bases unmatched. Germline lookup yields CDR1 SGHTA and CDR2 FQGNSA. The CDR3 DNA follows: TGTGCCAGCAGCCGTCAGGGACAGGGCAAAGAGACCCAGTACTTC. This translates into CASSRQGQGKETQYF.

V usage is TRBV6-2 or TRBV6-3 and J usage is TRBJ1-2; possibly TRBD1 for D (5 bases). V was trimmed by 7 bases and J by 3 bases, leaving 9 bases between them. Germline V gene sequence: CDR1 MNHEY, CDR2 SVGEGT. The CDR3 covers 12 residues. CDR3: CASTDRDYGYTF. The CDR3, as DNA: TGTGCCAGCACCGACAGAGACTATGGCTACACCTTC.

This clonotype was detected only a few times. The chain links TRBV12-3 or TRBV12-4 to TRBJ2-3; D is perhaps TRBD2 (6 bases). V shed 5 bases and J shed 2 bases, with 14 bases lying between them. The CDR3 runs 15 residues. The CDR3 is CASSRRDSNTDTQYF. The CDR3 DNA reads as TGTGCCAGCAGTCGCCGGGACTCCAACACAGATACGCAGTATTTT.

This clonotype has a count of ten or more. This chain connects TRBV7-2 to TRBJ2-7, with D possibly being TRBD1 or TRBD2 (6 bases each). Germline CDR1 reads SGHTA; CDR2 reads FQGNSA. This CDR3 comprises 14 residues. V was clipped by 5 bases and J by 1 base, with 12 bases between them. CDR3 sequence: CASSPGATSYEQYF. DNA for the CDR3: TGTGCCAGCAGCCCGGGGGCCACGTCCTACGAGCAGTACTTC.